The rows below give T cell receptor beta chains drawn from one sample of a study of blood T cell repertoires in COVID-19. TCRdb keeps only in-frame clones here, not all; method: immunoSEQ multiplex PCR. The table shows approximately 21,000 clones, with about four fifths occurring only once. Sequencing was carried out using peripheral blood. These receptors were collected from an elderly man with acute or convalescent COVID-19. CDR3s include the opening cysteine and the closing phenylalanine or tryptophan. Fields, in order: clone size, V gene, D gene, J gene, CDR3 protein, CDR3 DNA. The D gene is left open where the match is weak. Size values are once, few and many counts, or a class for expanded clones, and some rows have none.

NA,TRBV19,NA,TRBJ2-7,CASSPGNRGGYEQYF,TGTGCCAGTAGTCCCGGAAACAGGGGAGGTTACGAGCAGTACTTC
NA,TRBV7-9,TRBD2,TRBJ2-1,CASSSGLAGATSYNEQFF,TGTGCCAGCAGCTCGGGACTAGCGGGAGCGACCTCCTACAATGAGCAGTTCTTC
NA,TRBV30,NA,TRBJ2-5,CAWSPRDVKETQYF,TGTGCCTGGAGCCCTCGAGATGTTAAAGAGACCCAGTACTTC
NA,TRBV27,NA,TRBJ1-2,CASTAWGRGVGGYTF,TGTGCCAGCACCGCTTGGGGTCGGGGGGTAGGTGGCTACACCTTC
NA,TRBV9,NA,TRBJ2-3,CASSVGYGSAKSTDTQYF,TGTGCCAGCAGCGTAGGCTATGGTAGCGCTAAAAGCACAGATACGCAGTATTTT
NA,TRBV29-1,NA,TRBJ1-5,CSVAGHNQPQHF,TGCAGCGTTGCCGGACACAATCAGCCCCAGCATTTT
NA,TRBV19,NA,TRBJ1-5,CASTQSRAGSNQPQHF,TGTGCCAGTACCCAATCCAGGGCGGGGAGCAATCAGCCCCAGCATTTT
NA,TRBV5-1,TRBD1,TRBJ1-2,CASSGQGGNYGYTF,TGCGCCAGCTCTGGACAGGGTGGTAACTATGGCTACACCTTC
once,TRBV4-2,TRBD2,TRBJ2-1,CASSPTSGENNEQFF,TGTGCCAGCAGCCCTACTAGCGGAGAAAACAATGAGCAGTTCTTC
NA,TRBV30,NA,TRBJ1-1,CAWSQYLGGVTEAFF,TGTGCCTGGAGTCAGTATTTGGGGGGGGTCACTGAAGCTTTCTTT
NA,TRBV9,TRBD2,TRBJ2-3,CASSGTSGRATDTQYF,TGTGCCAGCAGCGGGACTAGCGGGAGGGCAACAGATACGCAGTATTTT
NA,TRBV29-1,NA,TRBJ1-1,CSGRADETSEAFF,TGCAGCGGGCGGGCGGACGAAACCTCTGAAGCTTTCTTT
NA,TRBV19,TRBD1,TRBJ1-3,CASSRDRGRTDTIYF,TGTGCCAGTAGTAGGGACAGGGGCCGGACGGACACCATATATTTT
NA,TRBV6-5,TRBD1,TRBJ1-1,CASSYSGTGPTEAFF,TGTGCCAGCAGTTATTCCGGGACAGGGCCCACTGAAGCTTTCTTT
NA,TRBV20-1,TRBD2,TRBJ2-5,CSASRSSGSSLETQYF,TGCAGTGCTAGTAGGTCTAGCGGGAGTAGTTTGGAGACCCAGTACTTC